This T cell receptor beta chain comes out of a study of T cells in localized non-small cell lung cancer. Regarding the study as a whole: The study detected a median approximately 54 of the top 100 tumor clones in adjacent lung. It was uninvolved adjacent lung that showed the highest T cell clonality, exceeding tumor.

Method: immunoSEQ multiplex PCR; TCRdb's copy keeps in-frame clones and lacks some. The table has roughly 36,000 clones, about four fifths seen once. Germline V gene sequence: CDR1 SGDLS, CDR2 YYNGEE. The CDR3 runs to 15 residues. Trimming took 3 bases from V and 10 from J; bases not matched to a gene: 10. Comment on this clone: The antigen remains undetermined.

Material: PBMCs, obtained before any cancer treatment. This rearrangement joins TRBV9 to TRBJ2-1; 10 bases align to TRBD1. This TCR was sampled from a woman between 35 and 75 years old with stage II squamous cell lung carcinoma. The CDR3, as DNA: TGTGCCAGCAGCGCGGGACAGGGGTTTATACGGGAGCAGTTCTTC. It translates to CASSAGQGFIREQFF.